The 3 T cell receptor beta chains below come from one sample, sequenced in a study of T-cell memory formation after mild COVID-19. Via MiXCR, TCRdb re-called the 5' RACE reads, giving one row per CDR3 protein. This repertoire shows 180,000 or so distinct CDR3 sequences, under 14% found once; its top ten account for 3% to 4%. What was sequenced was PBMCs or a T cell subset sorted from them (not recorded which). All receptors come from a man younger than 30 who had mild COVID-19 (a few samples of this study predate the infection). Cell type and time point are not known.

This clonotype has at least ten counts. J is TRBJ2-5 and V is TRBV5-1; the D is unclear. Trimming took 7 bases from V and 1 from J, leaving 11 bases between them. Germline CDR1 reads SGHRS; CDR2 reads YFSETQ. The CDR3 loop spans 13 amino acids. The CDR3 coding sequence is TGCGCCAGCGCGACCACCGCCCAAGAGACCCAGTACTTC. Translation: CASATTAQETQYF.

V is TRBV5-1 and J is TRBJ2-3; weak D call: TRBD1 (6 bases). The germline V gene encodes CDR1 SGHRS and CDR2 YFSETQ. This CDR3 has 15 amino acids. The germline V and J ends were trimmed by 0 bases and 5 bases, with 13 bases remaining between them. The CDR3 DNA reads TGCGCCAGCAGCTTGGGGTCAGGGGCTGGAGATACGCAGTATTTT. Protein: CASSLGSGAGDTQYF.

This clonotype has only a few counts. The chain combines TRBV7-9 with TRBJ2-1; the D is unclear. The germline V gene encodes CDR1 SEHNR and CDR2 FQNEAQ (reference sequence). This CDR3 comprises 14 residues. The V gene lost 5 bases and the J gene lost 8 bases, with 16 bases spanning the gap. CDR3 coding DNA: TGTGCCAGCAGCCCCTCCGGGTTGCACGATGAGCAGTTCTTC. It translates to CASSPSGLHDEQFF.